This T cell receptor beta chain emerged from a study of blood T cell repertoires in COVID-19. On the study more broadly: Donors in the United States, Italy and Spain gave samples during acute or convalescent COVID-19. T cells, B-cell-depleted T cells, or PBMCs provided the cDNA or gDNA that served as material.

Germline V gives CDR1 SGHNT, CDR2 YENEEA. Trimming stripped 5 bases from V and 0 bases from J, with 12 bases between. The CDR3 loop spans 15 amino acids. Using immunoSEQ multiplex PCR, the repertoire was profiled, and TCRdb retains in-frame clones only, with some absent. The table includes tens of thousands of clones, 82% detected once. This sequence originates from a human donor with acute or convalescent COVID-19. The donor label of this sample is uncertain. Sequenced: peripheral blood. This chain connects TRBV11-3 to TRBJ2-3; a weak D match, TRBD1 (6 bases). CDR3 region: CASSLGQPSTDTQYF. The CDR3 DNA is TGTGCCAGCAGCCTTGGACAGCCTAGCACAGATACGCAGTATTTT.